This is a list of T cell receptor beta chains from one sample in a study of vaccination effects on CD4 cells after COVID-19. No antigen has been identified for these receptors. Sequencing was performed with immunoSEQ multiplex PCR; in TCRdb, only in-frame clones are kept and a portion is missing. The sample yields roughly 35,000 clones, around 69% seen once. The sample here was CD4+ T cells from PBMCs cultured with HCoV-NL63 spike peptides, taken before COVID-19 vaccination. The receptor source for this set is a human donor who had a prior SARS-CoV-2 infection. The CDR3 runs from the conserved cysteine through the conserved F or W. Fields, in order: clone size, D gene, J gene, V gene, CDR3 protein, CDR3 DNA. The D gene is left open where the match is weak. Expanded clones get a size class; other rows say once, few or many, or leave the size out.

size: few; D: TRBD1; J: TRBJ2-2; V: TRBV5-1; CDR3: CASSFQGATGELFF; DNA: TGCGCCAGCAGCTTCCAGGGGGCCACCGGGGAGCTGTTTTTT
size: .; D: TRBD2; J: TRBJ2-7; V: TRBV7-8; CDR3: CASSLVSRGGYEQYF; DNA: TGTGCCAGCAGCTTAGTTTCGCGGGGGGGTTACGAGCAGTACTTC
size: .; D: .; J: TRBJ1-6; V: TRBV14; CDR3: CASSQDSLRGDSPLHF; DNA: TGTGCCAGCAGCCAAGATAGTCTCAGGGGAGATTCACCCCTCCACTTT
size: once; D: TRBD1; J: TRBJ2-5; V: TRBV27; CDR3: CASSPSQGGIQETQYF; DNA: TGTGCCAGCAGTCCCTCACAGGGGGGAATCCAAGAGACCCAGTACTTC
size: once; D: TRBD2; J: TRBJ2-1; V: TRBV7-9; CDR3: CASSYTSGSYNEQFF; DNA: TGTGCCAGCAGTTATACTAGCGGGTCTTACAATGAGCAGTTCTTC
size: .; D: .; J: TRBJ2-7; V: TRBV14; CDR3: CASSQIRGEQYF; DNA: TGTGCCAGCAGCCAAATTCGGGGCGAGCAGTACTTC
size: .; D: TRBD2; J: TRBJ2-1; V: TRBV11-1; CDR3: CASSRGDYDTNEQFF; DNA: TGTGCCAGCAGCCGTGGGGACTACGATACCAATGAGCAGTTCTTC
size: .; D: .; J: TRBJ1-1; V: TRBV11-3; CDR3: CASSLDREKAFF; DNA: TGTGCCAGCAGCTTAGACCGGGAAAAAGCTTTCTTT
size: .; D: .; J: TRBJ2-7; V: TRBV14; CDR3: CASSQIGRRGDRVVEQYF; DNA: TGTGCCAGCAGCCAAATCGGGAGGAGGGGCGACAGGGTCGTAGAGCAGTACTTC
size: .; D: TRBD2; J: TRBJ2-3; V: TRBV10-3; CDR3: CAITGGAADTQYF; DNA: TGTGCCATCACCGGGGGGGCCGCAGATACGCAGTATTTT
size: .; D: .; J: TRBJ2-7; V: TRBV9; CDR3: CASSVAWETLYEQYF; DNA: TGTGCCAGCAGCGTAGCTTGGGAAACCCTCTACGAGCAGTACTTC
size: .; D: TRBD1; J: TRBJ1-1; V: TRBV19; CDR3: CASSAHRGNTEAFF; DNA: TGTGCCAGTAGTGCTCACAGGGGCAACACTGAAGCTTTCTTT
size: .; D: .; J: TRBJ1-5; V: TRBV27; CDR3: CASSPSLGSPQHF; DNA: TGTGCCAGCAGCCCCTCGTTAGGTAGTCCCCAGCATTTT
size: .; D: TRBD2; J: TRBJ2-3; V: TRBV5-4; CDR3: CASSKRTSGGVDTQYF; DNA: TGTGCCAGCAGCAAAAGGACTAGCGGGGGAGTGGATACGCAGTATTTT
size: .; D: .; J: TRBJ2-3; V: TRBV9; CDR3: CASSVTGTDTQYF; DNA: TGTGCCAGCAGCGTGACAGGCACAGATACGCAGTATTTT
size: .; D: TRBD2; J: TRBJ2-3; V: TRBV19; CDR3: CASSYGPSGSTDTQYF; DNA: TGTGCCAGTAGCTACGGGCCTAGCGGGAGTACAGATACGCAGTATTTT
size: few; D: TRBD1; J: TRBJ2-2; V: TRBV10-1; CDR3: CASSSQGALFHKADFSGELFF; DNA: TGCGCCAGCAGTTCACAGGGGGCTCTCTTCCATAAGGCTGATTTTTCCGGGGAGCTGTTTTTT
size: .; D: TRBD2; J: TRBJ2-5; V: TRBV4-3; CDR3: CASSQAVAGQETQYF; DNA: TGCGCCAGCAGCCAAGCGGTAGCGGGCCAAGAGACCCAGTACTTC